Sequencing of this T cell receptor (beta chain) was carried out in a study of T cells in Graves' hyperthyroidism and ophthalmopathy. Those patients with uncontrolled infection, other autoimmune disease, pregnancy or lactation were excluded. There were TCR beta CDR3 regions amplified from RNA transcripts. When the TCR CDR3 underwent first-round RT-PCR, the HTBI primer set was used. TCRdb independently ran MiXCR on the multiplex PCR reads; one entry per CDR3 protein. The table lists fewer than 600,000 distinct CDR3 sequences, 14% of them singletons, with approximately 15% in the top ten. This clonotype was observed many times. The source is a woman in her thirties or forties with Graves' hyperthyroidism. Sequencing was done on a sample of blood.

This CDR3 reads CASRPTGAYSSYNEQFF. CDR3 bases: TGTGCCAGCAGGCCGACTGGAGCGTACAGCTCCTACAATGAGCAGTTCTTC. The chain has TRBV27 and TRBJ2-1; D not resolved. This CDR3 has 17 amino acids. The V gene lost 6 bases and the J gene lost 0 bases, with 18 bases spanning the gap. The germline V gene has CDR1 MNHEY and CDR2 SMNVEV (reference sequence).